These T cell receptor beta chains were read from a single sample in a study of cytomegalovirus exposure and HLA in healthy donors. Using immunoSEQ multiplex PCR, the repertoire was profiled, and TCRdb retains in-frame clones only, with some absent. The table includes over 150,000 clones, approximately 82% detected once. The sample consisted of PBMCs. The origin of the receptors is a woman younger than 45 in good health and CMV-seronegative. Both conserved end residues are part of each CDR3. The D gene is left open where the match is weak. Size is stated for part of the rows, as once, few or many counts, or as a class when the clone is expanded.

CDR3nt | CDR3aa | d_gene | j_gene | abundance | v_gene
TGTGCCACCAGCAGTCAGCGGGGGCGGCACGAAAAACTGTTTTTT | CATSSQRGRHEKLFF | . | TRBJ1-4 | . | TRBV15
TGTGCCAGCAGTCGTAGGACAGAACCTAACTACACCTTC | CASSRRTEPNYTF | . | TRBJ1-2 | . | TRBV5-6
TGTGCCAGCACTCTGGGAGGGAGGGCTTTCTTT | CASTLGGRAFF | . | TRBJ1-1 | . | TRBV6-5
TGTGCCATCAGTGAGGCCGCCGGACAGGGCTACAATGAGCAGTTCTTC | CAISEAAGQGYNEQFF | TRBD1 | TRBJ2-1 | . | TRBV10-3
TGCGCCAGCAGCCAAGATCGGGGCACTGAAGCTTTCTTT | CASSQDRGTEAFF | . | TRBJ1-1 | few | TRBV4-3
TGTGCCAGCAGCTCCTGGGGACTGCCCTACAATGAGCAGTTCTTC | CASSSWGLPYNEQFF | . | TRBJ2-1 | . | TRBV5-7
TGTGCCAGCAGCTTAGGGACAGTAAGAATCAGCCCCCAGCATTTT | CASSLGTVRISPQHF | . | TRBJ1-5 | . | TRBV7-4
TGTGCCAGCAGCTCATCGGGACAGGGGGAGCAGTACTTC | CASSSSGQGEQYF | TRBD1 | TRBJ2-7 | . | TRBV7-2
TGTGCCAGCAGTGGGGCCGGGGGACAGGGGGCCTCTGGGGCCAACGGCCTGACTTTC | CASSGAGGQGASGANGLTF | TRBD1 | TRBJ2-6 | . | TRBV6-4
TGTGCCAGCAGCTTGACAATTGAAAAACTGTTTTTT | CASSLTIEKLFF | . | TRBJ1-4 | . | TRBV7-9
TGTGCCAGCAGCTTGACAGGTTCGCCCTATGGCTACACCTTC | CASSLTGSPYGYTF | . | TRBJ1-2 | . | TRBV5-5
TGTGCCAGCAGCCCAGCGGCGGATTCTGAGCAGTTCTTC | CASSPAADSEQFF | . | TRBJ2-1 | . | TRBV7-2
TGTGCCAGCAGTTCTCACTCAGGGACAGCTGAACAAAGGTTCTTT | CASSSHSGTAEQRFF | TRBD1 | TRBJ1-1 | . | TRBV27
TGTGCCAGCAGCCAAGACACGGCACGGGGATATAGCAATCAGCCCCAGCATTTT | CASSQDTARGYSNQPQHF | . | TRBJ1-5 | . | TRBV4-2
TGTGCCAGCAGCCCAGCAGGCGGTAGGGAGCACAATGAGCAGTTCTTC | CASSPAGGREHNEQFF | . | TRBJ2-1 | once | TRBV7-9
TGTGCCAGCAGCTTAGTTCGCACTAGCGAATTCTACGAGCAGTACTTC | CASSLVRTSEFYEQYF | TRBD2 | TRBJ2-7 | . | TRBV7-9
TGTGCCAGCAGTTACTCGTCACAGGGGGCAGACGAGCAGTACTTC | CASSYSSQGADEQYF | TRBD1 | TRBJ2-7 | . | TRBV6-5
TGCGCCAGCAGCCAAGCTACAGCAAACTATGGCTACACCTTC | CASSQATANYGYTF | . | TRBJ1-2 | . | TRBV4-3
TGTGCCAGCAGCACAATCAGGGGGGTGTCTACGTTAGAGCAGTACTTC | CASSTIRGVSTLEQYF | . | TRBJ2-7 | few | TRBV28
TGTGCCAGTAGTATCGGGACAGGGGGACGCAATGAGCAGTTCTTC | CASSIGTGGRNEQFF | TRBD1 | TRBJ2-1 | . | TRBV19
TGTGCCAGCAGTGAATATAATAGGCGGGAGGTCCCCGGGGAGCTGTTTTTT | CASSEYNRREVPGELFF | TRBD2 | TRBJ2-2 | . | TRBV25-1
TGTGCCAGCAGCGTAGTCGAAGAGACCCAGTACTTC | CASSVVEETQYF | . | TRBJ2-5 | . | TRBV9
TGTGCCAGCACCCCAGCTACAGGACCCAACTCTGGGGCCAACGTCCTGACTTTC | CASTPATGPNSGANVLTF | . | TRBJ2-6 | . | TRBV28
TGTGCCAGCAGTTCCCGGGACAGGGGCCTTCAGCCCCAGCATTTT | CASSSRDRGLQPQHF | TRBD1 | TRBJ1-5 | . | TRBV28
TGTGCCAGCACCCCTATACGAAGACAGGGGAAGGCCCAGTACTTC | CASTPIRRQGKAQYF | TRBD1 | TRBJ2-5 | few | TRBV28
TGTGCCAGCAGTTACTCGGCTCACAGGGGTCGGGATGGCTACACCTTC | CASSYSAHRGRDGYTF | TRBD1 | TRBJ1-2 | . | TRBV6-8
TGTGCCAGCAGTGACGCCAGGGCTCCCGGCGAAAAACTGTTTTTT | CASSDARAPGEKLFF | . | TRBJ1-4 | . | TRBV6-1
TGTGCCAGCAGGGAAGATAGCGGACTCGTGAACACCGGGGAGCTGTTTTTT | CASREDSGLVNTGELFF | . | TRBJ2-2 | . | TRBV5-4
TGCGCCAGCAGCACGATGACAGGGGACTTTGTCGGCTACACCTTC | CASSTMTGDFVGYTF | TRBD1 | TRBJ1-2 | once | TRBV4-3
TGCGCCAGCAGCCAAGGGGACAGGGGTAATGAAAAACTGTTTTTT | CASSQGDRGNEKLFF | TRBD1 | TRBJ1-4 | . | TRBV4-3
TGCAGCGTTGATTTTCGGGACAGGCTCTCCTACGAGCAGTACTTC | CSVDFRDRLSYEQYF | TRBD1 | TRBJ2-7 | few | TRBV29-1
TGTGCCAGCAGCTTGCGGCAGGGTGTGTACGAGCAGTACTTC | CASSLRQGVYEQYF | . | TRBJ2-7 | . | TRBV5-6
TGTGCCAGCAGTGAAGTATGGGGCACTGGGGCCAACGTCCTGACTTTC | CASSEVWGTGANVLTF | . | TRBJ2-6 | . | TRBV6-1
TGTGCCATCAGCGTGGGACAGGAAGCTTTCTTT | CAISVGQEAFF | TRBD1 | TRBJ1-1 | . | TRBV10-3
TGTGCCACCCGAGTCTCCGGGACAGGAAATCACAATGAGCAGTTCTTC | CATRVSGTGNHNEQFF | TRBD1 | TRBJ2-1 | . | TRBV28
TGTGCCAGCAGCTCATATAACAGGGGGCTGGGCACCGGGGAGCTGTTTTTT | CASSSYNRGLGTGELFF | TRBD1 | TRBJ2-2 | . | TRBV7-8
TGTGCCACCAGCACGAAGACAGGGGTATACAATGAGCAGTTCTTC | CATSTKTGVYNEQFF | TRBD1 | TRBJ2-1 | once | TRBV15
TGTGCCAGCAGCCCGGACAGGGCAAATCAGCCCCAGCATTTT | CASSPDRANQPQHF | TRBD1 | TRBJ1-5 | . | TRBV5-5
TGTGCCATCAGCCGGGACAGGGGGAGACATCAGCCCCAGCATTTT | CAISRDRGRHQPQHF | TRBD1 | TRBJ1-5 | . | TRBV10-3
TGTGCCAGCAGTCGTCTTATCAGCGTCACCTACGAGCAGTACTTC | CASSRLISVTYEQYF | . | TRBJ2-7 | few | TRBV6-5
TGTGCCAGCTCGGGACTAGCGGGGAACACCGGGGAGCTGTTTTTT | CASSGLAGNTGELFF | TRBD2 | TRBJ2-2 | once | TRBV2
TGTGCCAGCAGCGGGCAGACTAGCGGGAGGACCCACGAGCAGTACTTC | CASSGQTSGRTHEQYF | TRBD2 | TRBJ2-7 | . | TRBV7-9
TGTGCCAGCAGCTTACCGACAGGGACCACAGATACGCAGTATTTT | CASSLPTGTTDTQYF | TRBD1 | TRBJ2-3 | once | TRBV11-2
TGTGCCAGCAGTGAGTTTATGGGTTCGGGTGAAAAACTGTTTTTT | CASSEFMGSGEKLFF | . | TRBJ1-4 | . | TRBV6-1
TGTGCCAGCACGGGGAGGGGGAACTCCTATAATTCACCCCTCCACTTT | CASTGRGNSYNSPLHF | . | TRBJ1-6 | . | TRBV28
TGTGCCAGTAGTACGGGACTGAGCTCCTACAATGAGCAGTTCTTC | CASSTGLSSYNEQFF | . | TRBJ2-1 | . | TRBV19